The T cell receptor (beta chain) under discussion was sequenced for a study of identical twins. This clonotype is a singleton in its sample. Its target is unknown. Possible read error: a much larger clone is one base away. General study findings and limits: Reduced insertions were recorded for abundant cord blood beta clonotypes, with no such pattern in memory repertoires.

Healthy Caucasians provided all donations. The germline gives CDR1 SQVTM, CDR2 ANQGSEA. This CDR3 contains 11 residues. One entry per CDR3 protein, called by TCRdb with MiXCR from the 5' RACE reads. The sample contains just under 650,000 distinct CDR3 sequences, roughly 7.2% of which appear only once. This sample was also put to use in a study of yellow fever vaccine responses in identical twins.

This clonotype was sampled from a woman aged 18-29 years in good health. The chain joins TRBV29-1 to TRBJ2-3; D is undetermined. Sequenced sample: PBMCs. CDR3 in DNA: TGCAGCGTTTCAACCACAGCTACGCAGTATTTT. Translating gives CSVSTTATQYF.